Sequencing of this T cell receptor beta chain was carried out in a study of blood T cell repertoires in COVID-19. Study context: Samples came from the United States, Italy and Spain, spanning acute and convalescent COVID-19. The analysed material was cDNA or gDNA that came from T cells, B-cell-depleted T cells, or PBMCs.

The V and J ends lost 3 bases and 3 bases respectively, with 8 bases between them. This CDR3 contains 13 residues. Germline V CDR1 and CDR2: LNHDA, SQIVND (reference sequence). This clone was seen a single time. TCRdb's table, derived via immunoSEQ multiplex PCR, lists solely in-frame clones and lacks some. The sample records fewer than 300,000 clones, roughly 90% being singletons. The TCR originated in a man younger than 30 with active or convalescent COVID-19. V is TRBV19 and J is TRBJ1-1; D ambiguous. Sequencing input: peripheral blood. CDR3 residues: CASSIGRDTEAFF. Written as DNA, the CDR3 is TGTGCCAGTAGTATCGGTCGGGACACTGAAGCTTTCTTT.